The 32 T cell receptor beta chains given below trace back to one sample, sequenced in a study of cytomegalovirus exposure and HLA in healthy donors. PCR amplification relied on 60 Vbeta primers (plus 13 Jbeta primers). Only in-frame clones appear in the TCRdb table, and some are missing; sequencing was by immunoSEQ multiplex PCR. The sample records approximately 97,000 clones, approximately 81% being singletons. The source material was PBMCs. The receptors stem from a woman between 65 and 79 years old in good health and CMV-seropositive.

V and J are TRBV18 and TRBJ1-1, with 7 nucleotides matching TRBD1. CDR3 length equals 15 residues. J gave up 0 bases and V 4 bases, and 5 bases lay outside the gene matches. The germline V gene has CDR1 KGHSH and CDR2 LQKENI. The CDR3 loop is CASSLYRGMNTEAFF. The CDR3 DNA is TGTGCCAGCTCACTCTACAGGGGTATGAACACTGAAGCTTTCTTT.

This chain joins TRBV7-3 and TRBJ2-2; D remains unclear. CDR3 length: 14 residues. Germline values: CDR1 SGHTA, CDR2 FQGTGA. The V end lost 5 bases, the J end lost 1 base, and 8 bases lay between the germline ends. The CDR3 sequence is CASSPRQNTGELFF. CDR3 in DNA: TGTGCCAGCAGCCCCAGACAGAACACCGGGGAGCTGTTTTTT.

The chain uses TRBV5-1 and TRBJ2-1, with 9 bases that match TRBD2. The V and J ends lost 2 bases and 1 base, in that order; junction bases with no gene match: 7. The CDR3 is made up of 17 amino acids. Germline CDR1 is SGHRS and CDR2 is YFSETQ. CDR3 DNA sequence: TGCGCCAGCAGCTTTTACGGCCTAGCGGGGTCCTACAATGAGCAGTTCTTC. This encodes CASSFYGLAGSYNEQFF.

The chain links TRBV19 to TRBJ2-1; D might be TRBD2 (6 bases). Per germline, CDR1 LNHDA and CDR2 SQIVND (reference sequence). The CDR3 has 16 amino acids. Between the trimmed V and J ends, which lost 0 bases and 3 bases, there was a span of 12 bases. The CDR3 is CASSIEGGVVYNEQFF. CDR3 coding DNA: TGTGCCAGTAGTATAGAAGGCGGGGTGGTCTACAATGAGCAGTTCTTC.

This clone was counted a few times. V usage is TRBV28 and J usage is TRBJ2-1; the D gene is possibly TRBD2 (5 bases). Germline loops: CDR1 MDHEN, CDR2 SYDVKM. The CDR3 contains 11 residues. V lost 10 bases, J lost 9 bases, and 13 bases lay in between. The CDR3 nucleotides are TGTGCCACCTCACTAGAAGGTGAGCAGTTCTTC. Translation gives CATSLEGEQFF.

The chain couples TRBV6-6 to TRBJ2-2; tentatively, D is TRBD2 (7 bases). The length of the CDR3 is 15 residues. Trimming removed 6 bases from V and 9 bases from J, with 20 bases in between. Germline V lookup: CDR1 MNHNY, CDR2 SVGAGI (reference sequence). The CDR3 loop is CASSLGLGGERELFF. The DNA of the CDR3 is TGTGCCAGCAGCCTAGGACTAGGGGGAGAGAGGGAGCTGTTTTTT.

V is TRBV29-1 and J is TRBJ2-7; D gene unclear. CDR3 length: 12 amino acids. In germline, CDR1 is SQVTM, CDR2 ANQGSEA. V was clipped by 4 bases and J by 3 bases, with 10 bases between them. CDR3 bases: TGCAGCGTTGGGGCCAGGATCTACGAGCAGTACTTC. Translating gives CSVGARIYEQYF.

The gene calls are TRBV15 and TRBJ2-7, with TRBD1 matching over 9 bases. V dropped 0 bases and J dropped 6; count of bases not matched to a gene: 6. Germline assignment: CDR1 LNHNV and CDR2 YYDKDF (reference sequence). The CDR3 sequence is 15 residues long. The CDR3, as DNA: TGTGCCACCAGCAGAGATTGGGGGACAGGGTCCGAGCAGTACTTC. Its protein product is CATSRDWGTGSEQYF.

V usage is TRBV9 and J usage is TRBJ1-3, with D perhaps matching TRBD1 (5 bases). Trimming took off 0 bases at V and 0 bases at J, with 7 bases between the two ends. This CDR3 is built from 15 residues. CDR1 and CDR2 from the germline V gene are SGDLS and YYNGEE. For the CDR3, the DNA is TGTGCCAGCAGCGTAGAGGGGATCTCTGGAAACACCATATATTTT. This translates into CASSVEGISGNTIYF. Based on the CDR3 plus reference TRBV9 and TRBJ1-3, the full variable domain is DSGVTQTPKHLITATGQRVTLRCSPRSGDLSVYWYQQSLDQGLQFLIQYYNGEERAKGNILERFSAQQFPDLHSELNLSSLELGDSALYFCASSVEGISGNTIYFGEGSWLTVV.

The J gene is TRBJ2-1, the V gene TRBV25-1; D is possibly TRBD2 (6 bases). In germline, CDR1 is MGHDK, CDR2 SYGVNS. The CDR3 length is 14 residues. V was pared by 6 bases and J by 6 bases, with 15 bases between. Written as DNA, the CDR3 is TGTGCCAGCAGCAAACGGGAGAATCGCAATGAGCAGTTCTTC. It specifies CASSKRENRNEQFF.

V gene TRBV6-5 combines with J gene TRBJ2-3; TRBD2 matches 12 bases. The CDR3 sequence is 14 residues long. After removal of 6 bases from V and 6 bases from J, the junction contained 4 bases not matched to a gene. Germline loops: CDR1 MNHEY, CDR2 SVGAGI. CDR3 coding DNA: TGTGCCAGCAGGGCTAGCGGGAGGGGTGATACGCAGTATTTT. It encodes CASRASGRGDTQYF.

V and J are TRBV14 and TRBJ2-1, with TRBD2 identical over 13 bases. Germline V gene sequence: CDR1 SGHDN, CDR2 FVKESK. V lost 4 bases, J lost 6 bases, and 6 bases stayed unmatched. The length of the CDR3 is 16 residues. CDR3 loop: CASSPWTSGGTNEQFF. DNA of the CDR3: TGTGCCAGCAGCCCTTGGACTAGCGGGGGAACCAATGAGCAGTTCTTC.

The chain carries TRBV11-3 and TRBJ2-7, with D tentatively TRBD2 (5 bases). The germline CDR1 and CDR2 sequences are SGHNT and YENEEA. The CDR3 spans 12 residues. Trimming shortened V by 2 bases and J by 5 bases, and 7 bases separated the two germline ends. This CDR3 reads CASSLSSNEQYF. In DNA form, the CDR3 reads TGTGCCAGCAGCTTATCTAGCAACGAGCAGTACTTC.

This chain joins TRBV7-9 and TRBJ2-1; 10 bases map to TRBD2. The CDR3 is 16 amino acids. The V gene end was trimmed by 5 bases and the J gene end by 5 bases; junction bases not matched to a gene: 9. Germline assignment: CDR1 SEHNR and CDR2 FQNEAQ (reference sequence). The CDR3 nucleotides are TGTGCCAGCAGCGGGGGCCTAGCGGGAGCTAACAATGAGCAGTTCTTC. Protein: CASSGGLAGANNEQFF.

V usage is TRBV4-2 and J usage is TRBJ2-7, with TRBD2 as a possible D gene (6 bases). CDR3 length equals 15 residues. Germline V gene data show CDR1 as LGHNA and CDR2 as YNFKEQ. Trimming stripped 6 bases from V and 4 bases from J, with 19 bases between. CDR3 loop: CASSQTGVAGYEQYF. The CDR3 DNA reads TGTGCCAGCAGTCAGACGGGGGTAGCAGGGTACGAGCAGTACTTC.

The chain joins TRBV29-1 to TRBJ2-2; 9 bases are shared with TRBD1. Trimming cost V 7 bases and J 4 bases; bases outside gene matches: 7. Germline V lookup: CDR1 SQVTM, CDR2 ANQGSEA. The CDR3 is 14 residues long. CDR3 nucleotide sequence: TGCAGCGGCGCCCAGGACAGGGGCACCGGGGAGCTGTTTTTT. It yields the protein CSGAQDRGTGELFF.

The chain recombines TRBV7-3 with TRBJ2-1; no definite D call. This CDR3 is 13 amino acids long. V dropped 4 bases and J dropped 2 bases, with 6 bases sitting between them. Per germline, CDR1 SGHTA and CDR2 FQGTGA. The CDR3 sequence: CASSSGAYNEQFF. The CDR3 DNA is TGTGCCAGCAGCTCCGGAGCCTACAATGAGCAGTTCTTC.

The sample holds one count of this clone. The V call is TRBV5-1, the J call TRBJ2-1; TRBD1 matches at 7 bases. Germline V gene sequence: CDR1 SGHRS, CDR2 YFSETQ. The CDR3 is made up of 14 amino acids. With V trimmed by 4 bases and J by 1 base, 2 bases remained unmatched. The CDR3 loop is CASSPGQSYNEQFF. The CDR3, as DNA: TGCGCCAGCAGCCCGGGACAGTCCTACAATGAGCAGTTCTTC.

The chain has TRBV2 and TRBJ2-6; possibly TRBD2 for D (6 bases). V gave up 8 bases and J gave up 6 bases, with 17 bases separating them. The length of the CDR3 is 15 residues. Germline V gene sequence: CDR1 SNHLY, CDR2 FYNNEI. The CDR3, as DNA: TGTGCCAGCTACCGGGGAGGCGCAGAGGCCAACGTCCTGACTTTC. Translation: CASYRGGAEANVLTF.

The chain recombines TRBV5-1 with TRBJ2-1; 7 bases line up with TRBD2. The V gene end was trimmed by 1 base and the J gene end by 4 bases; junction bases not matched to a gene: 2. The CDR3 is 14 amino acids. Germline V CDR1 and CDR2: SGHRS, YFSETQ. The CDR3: CASSLQREYNEQFF. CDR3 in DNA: TGCGCCAGCAGCTTGCAGCGGGAATACAATGAGCAGTTCTTC.

The chain's CDR3 is CASSFSSSYNEQFF. DNA for the CDR3: TGTGCCAGTAGTTTTTCTAGCTCCTACAATGAGCAGTTCTTC. The V gene is TRBV19, the J gene TRBJ2-1, with unresolved D. The germline V and J ends were trimmed by 5 bases and 0 bases, with 8 bases remaining between them. The CDR3 spans 14 residues. The germline gives CDR1 LNHDA, CDR2 SQIVND (reference sequence).

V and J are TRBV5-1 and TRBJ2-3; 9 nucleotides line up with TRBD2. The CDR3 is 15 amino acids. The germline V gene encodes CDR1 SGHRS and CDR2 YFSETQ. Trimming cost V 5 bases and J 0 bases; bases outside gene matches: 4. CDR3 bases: TGCGCCAGCAGGTCTAGCGGGGCTAGCACAGATACGCAGTATTTT. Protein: CASRSSGASTDTQYF.

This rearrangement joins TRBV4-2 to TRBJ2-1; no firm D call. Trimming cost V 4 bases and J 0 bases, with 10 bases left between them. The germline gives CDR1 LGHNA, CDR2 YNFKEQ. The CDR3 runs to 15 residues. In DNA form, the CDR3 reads TGTGCCAGCAGCCCAAGACTCGTCTCCTACAATGAGCAGTTCTTC. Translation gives CASSPRLVSYNEQFF.

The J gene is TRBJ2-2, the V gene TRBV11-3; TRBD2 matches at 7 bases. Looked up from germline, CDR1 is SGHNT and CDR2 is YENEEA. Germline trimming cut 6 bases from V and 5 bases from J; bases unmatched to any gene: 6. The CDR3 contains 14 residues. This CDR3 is CASRTGGGTGELFF. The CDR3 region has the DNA TGTGCCAGCAGGACGGGAGGTGGGACCGGGGAGCTGTTTTTT.

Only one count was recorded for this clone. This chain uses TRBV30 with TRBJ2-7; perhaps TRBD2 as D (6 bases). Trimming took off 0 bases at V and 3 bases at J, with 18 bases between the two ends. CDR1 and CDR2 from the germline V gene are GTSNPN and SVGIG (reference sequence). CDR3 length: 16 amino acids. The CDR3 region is CAWSVLSGSWVYEQYF. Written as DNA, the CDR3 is TGTGCCTGGAGTGTACTAAGCGGGTCCTGGGTCTACGAGCAGTACTTC.

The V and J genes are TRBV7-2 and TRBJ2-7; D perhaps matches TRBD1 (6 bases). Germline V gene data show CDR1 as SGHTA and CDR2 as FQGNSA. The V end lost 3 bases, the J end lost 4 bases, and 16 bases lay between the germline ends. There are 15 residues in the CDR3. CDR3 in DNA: TGTGCCAGCAGCTTGGACTCGAGGGGGTCTTACGAGCAGTACTTC. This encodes CASSLDSRGSYEQYF. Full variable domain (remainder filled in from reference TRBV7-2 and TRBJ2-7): GAGVSQSPSNKVTEKGKDVELRCDPISGHTALYWYRQSLGQGLEFLIYFQGNSAPDKSGLPSDRFSAERTGGSVSTLTIQRTQQEDSAVYLCASSLDSRGSYEQYFGPGTRLTVT.

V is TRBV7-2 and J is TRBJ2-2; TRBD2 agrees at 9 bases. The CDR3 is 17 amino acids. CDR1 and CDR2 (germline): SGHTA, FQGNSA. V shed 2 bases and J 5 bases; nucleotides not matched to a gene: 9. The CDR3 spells CASSLMVGTSLTGELFF. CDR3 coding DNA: TGTGCCAGCAGCTTAATGGTCGGGACTAGCCTGACCGGGGAGCTGTTTTTT. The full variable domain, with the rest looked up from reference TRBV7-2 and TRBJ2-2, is GAGVSQSPSNKVTEKGKDVELRCDPISGHTALYWYRQSLGQGLEFLIYFQGNSAPDKSGLPSDRFSAERTGGSVSTLTIQRTQQEDSAVYLCASSLMVGTSLTGELFFGEGSRLTVL.

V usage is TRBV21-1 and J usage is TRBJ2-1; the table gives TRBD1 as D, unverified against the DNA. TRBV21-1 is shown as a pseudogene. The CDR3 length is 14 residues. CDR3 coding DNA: TGTGCCAGCAGCAGAATCAGGGGCACCAATGAGCAGTTCTTC. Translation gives CASSRIRGTNEQFF.

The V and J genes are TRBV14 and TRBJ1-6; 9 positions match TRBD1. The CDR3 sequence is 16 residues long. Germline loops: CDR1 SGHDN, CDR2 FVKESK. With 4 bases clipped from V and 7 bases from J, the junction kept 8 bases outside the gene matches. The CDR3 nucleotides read TGTGCCAGCAGCCTGCCGGGACAGGGAACGAATTCACCCCTCCACTTT. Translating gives CASSLPGQGTNSPLHF.

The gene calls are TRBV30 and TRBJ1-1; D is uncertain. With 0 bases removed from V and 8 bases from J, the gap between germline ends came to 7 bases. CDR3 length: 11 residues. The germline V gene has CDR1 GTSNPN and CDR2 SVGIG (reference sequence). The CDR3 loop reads CAWSVAREAFF. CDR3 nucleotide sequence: TGTGCCTGGAGTGTAGCACGAGAAGCTTTCTTT. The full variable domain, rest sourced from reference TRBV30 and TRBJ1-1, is SQTIHQWPATLVQPVGSPLSLECTVEGTSNPNLYWYRQAAGRGLQLLFYSVGIGQISSEVPQNLSASRPQDRQFILSSKKLLLSDSGFYLCAWSVAREAFFGQGTRLTVV.

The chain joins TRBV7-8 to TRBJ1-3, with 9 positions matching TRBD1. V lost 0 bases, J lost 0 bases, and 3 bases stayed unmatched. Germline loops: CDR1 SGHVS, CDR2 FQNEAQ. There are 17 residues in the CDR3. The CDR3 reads CASSLATGGHSGNTIYF. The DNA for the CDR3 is TGTGCCAGCAGCTTAGCAACAGGGGGCCACTCTGGAAACACCATATATTTT.

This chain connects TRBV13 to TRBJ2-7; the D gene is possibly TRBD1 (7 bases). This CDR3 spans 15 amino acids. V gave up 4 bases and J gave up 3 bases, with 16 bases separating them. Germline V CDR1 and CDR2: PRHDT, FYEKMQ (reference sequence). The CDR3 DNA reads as TGTGCCAGCAGCTCGTCTGACAGGGACTTCTACGAGCAGTACTTC. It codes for CASSSSDRDFYEQYF.